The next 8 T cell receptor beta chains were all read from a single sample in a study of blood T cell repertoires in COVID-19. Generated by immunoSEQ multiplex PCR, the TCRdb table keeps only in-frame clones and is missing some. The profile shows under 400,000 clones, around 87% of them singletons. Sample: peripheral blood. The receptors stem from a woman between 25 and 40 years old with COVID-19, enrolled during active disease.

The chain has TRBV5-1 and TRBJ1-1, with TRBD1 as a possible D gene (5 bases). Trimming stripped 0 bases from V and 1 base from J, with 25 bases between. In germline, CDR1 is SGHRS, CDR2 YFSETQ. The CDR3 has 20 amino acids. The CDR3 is CASSLGEPGSQRRRNTEAFF. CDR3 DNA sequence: TGCGCCAGCAGCTTGGGAGAGCCAGGGTCCCAACGCCGCAGGAACACTGAAGCTTTCTTT.

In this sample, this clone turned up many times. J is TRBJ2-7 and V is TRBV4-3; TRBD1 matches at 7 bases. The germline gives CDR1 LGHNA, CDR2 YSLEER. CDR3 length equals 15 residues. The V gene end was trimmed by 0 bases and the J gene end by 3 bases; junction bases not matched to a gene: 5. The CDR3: CASSQEETGSYEQYF. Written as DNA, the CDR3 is TGCGCCAGCAGCCAAGAGGAGACAGGGAGCTACGAGCAGTACTTC.

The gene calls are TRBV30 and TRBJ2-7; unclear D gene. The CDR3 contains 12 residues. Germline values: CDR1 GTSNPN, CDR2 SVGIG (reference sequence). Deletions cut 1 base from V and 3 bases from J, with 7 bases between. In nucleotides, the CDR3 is TGTGCCTGGAGTGATATGCGCTACGAGCAGTACTTC. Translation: CAWSDMRYEQYF. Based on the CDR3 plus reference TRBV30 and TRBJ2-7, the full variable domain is SQTIHQWPATLVQPVGSPLSLECTVEGTSNPNLYWYRQAAGRGLQLLFYSVGIGQISSEVPQNLSASRPQDRQFILSSKKLLLSDSGFYLCAWSDMRYEQYFGPGTRLTVT.

The CDR3 nucleotides are TGTGCCAGCAGCCTCCTGGACAGGGGACCCCCTAACACTGAAGCTTTCTTT. Its protein is CASSLLDRGPPNTEAFF. V and J are TRBV14 and TRBJ1-1; TRBD1 matches 9 bases. Trimming cost V 4 bases and J 2 bases; bases outside gene matches: 11. The CDR3 runs to 17 residues. Germline assignment: CDR1 SGHDN and CDR2 FVKESK.

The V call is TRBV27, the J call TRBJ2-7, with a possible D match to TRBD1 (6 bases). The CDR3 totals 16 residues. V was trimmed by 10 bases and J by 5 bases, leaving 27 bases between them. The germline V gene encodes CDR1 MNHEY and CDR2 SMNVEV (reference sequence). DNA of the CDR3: TGTGCCACCGGTCAATCGGTGGGCAGGGGCCTCAACGAGCAGTACTTC. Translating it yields CATGQSVGRGLNEQYF.

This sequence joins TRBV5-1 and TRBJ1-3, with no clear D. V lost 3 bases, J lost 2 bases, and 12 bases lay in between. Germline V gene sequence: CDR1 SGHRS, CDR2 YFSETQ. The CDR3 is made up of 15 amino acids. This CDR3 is CASSYSAGTGNTIYF. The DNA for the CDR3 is TGCGCCAGCAGCTACTCGGCCGGGACTGGAAACACCATATATTTT.

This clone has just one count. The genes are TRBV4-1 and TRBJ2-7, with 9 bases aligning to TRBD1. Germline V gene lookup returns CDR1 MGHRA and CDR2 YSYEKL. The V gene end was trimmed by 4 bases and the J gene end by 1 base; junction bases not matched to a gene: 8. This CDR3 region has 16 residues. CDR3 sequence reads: CASSRGGGQGSYEQYF. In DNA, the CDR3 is TGCGCCAGCAGCCGGGGAGGAGGACAGGGGTCCTACGAGCAGTACTTC.

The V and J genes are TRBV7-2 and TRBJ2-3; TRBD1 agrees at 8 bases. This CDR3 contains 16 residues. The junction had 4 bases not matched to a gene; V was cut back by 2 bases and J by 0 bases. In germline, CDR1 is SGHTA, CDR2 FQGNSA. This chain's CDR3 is CASSLSGGQSTDTQYF. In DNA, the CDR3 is TGTGCCAGCAGCTTATCAGGGGGCCAAAGCACAGATACGCAGTATTTT. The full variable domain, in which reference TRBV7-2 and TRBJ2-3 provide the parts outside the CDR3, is GAGVSQSPSNKVTEKGKDVELRCDPISGHTALYWYRQSLGQGLEFLIYFQGNSAPDKSGLPSDRFSAERTGGSVSTLTIQRTQQEDSAVYLCASSLSGGQSTDTQYFGPGTRLTVL.